These 25 T cell receptor beta chains share one sample of origin, sequenced in a study of T cell repertoires in cytomegalovirus infection. TCRdb re-analysed the reads in MiXCR, keeping a single row per CDR3 protein. The sample has just over 300,000 distinct CDR3 sequences, roughly 17% seen once. The specimen was PBMCs. These receptors were taken from a human donor in good health (CMV status not recorded). Some clones in this sample may be carry-over from other donors' samples.

There are many counts of this clonotype. The rearrangement links TRBV7-8 to TRBJ2-6; weak D call: TRBD2 (5 bases). The V end lost 5 bases, the J end lost 1 base, and 18 bases lay between the germline ends. Looked up from germline, CDR1 is SGHVS and CDR2 is FQNEAQ. This CDR3 has 18 amino acids. CDR3 DNA: TGTGCCAGCAGCCAAAAACTAGGCTTAGGATCTGGGGCCAACGTCCTGACTTTC. Protein product: CASSQKLGLGSGANVLTF.

The genes are TRBV5-8 and TRBJ2-1, with TRBD2 identical over 13 bases. Germline lookup yields CDR1 SGHTS and CDR2 YDEGEE. CDR3 length: 15 amino acids. V lost 4 bases and J lost 5; bases outside the gene matches: 3. In nucleotides, the CDR3 is TGTGCCAGCAGCGTTGGACTAGCGGGGGACAATGAGCAGTTCTTC. Translation gives CASSVGLAGDNEQFF.

There are a few counts of this clonotype. This chain joins TRBV28 and TRBJ1-4; 8 nucleotides match TRBD1. Trimming took 1 base from V and 6 from J; bases not matched to a gene: 13. Germline assignment: CDR1 MDHEN and CDR2 SYDVKM. CDR3 size: 18 residues. The CDR3 sequence: CASSLSQGAGGVDEKLFF. Here the CDR3 DNA reads TGTGCCAGCAGTTTATCCCAGGGGGCCGGCGGGGTGGATGAAAAACTGTTTTTT. Supplemented by reference TRBV28 and TRBJ1-4, the full variable domain reads DVKVTQSSRYLVKRTGEKVFLECVQDMDHENMFWYRQDPGLGLRLIYFSYDVKMKEKGDIPEGYSVSREKKERFSLILESASTNQTSMYLCASSLSQGAGGVDEKLFFGSGTQLSVL.

This clonotype appeared a few times. V and J are TRBV9 and TRBJ2-5; 7 nucleotides line up with TRBD2. This CDR3 spans 15 amino acids. V dropped 6 bases and J dropped 5; count of bases not matched to a gene: 13. Per germline, CDR1 SGDLS and CDR2 YYNGEE. CDR3 residues: CASNPSGTRGETQYF. The CDR3 DNA reads as TGTGCCAGCAACCCTAGCGGTACCCGGGGGGAGACCCAGTACTTC.

There are many counts of this clonotype. In DNA form, the CDR3 reads TGTGCCAGCAGGGACAGGGCTTCCTACAATGAGCAGTTCTTC. Translating it yields CASRDRASYNEQFF. The chain combines TRBV6-1 with TRBJ2-1, with 8 bases aligning to TRBD1. CDR3 length: 14 residues. The germline V gene has CDR1 MNHNS and CDR2 SASEGT. V shed 6 bases, J shed 1 base, and the junction held 2 bases outside the gene matches.

Here the CDR3 DNA reads TGTGCCAGCCTTAGCACAGATACGCAGTATTTT. This gives the protein CASLSTDTQYF. J is TRBJ2-3 and V is TRBV18; no clear D gene. Trimming removed 8 bases at V and 0 bases at J, with 3 bases between. The CDR3 sequence is 11 residues long. Germline CDR1 KGHSH, CDR2 LQKENI.

J is TRBJ2-1 and V is TRBV4-1, with D uncertain. V gave up 4 bases and J gave up 2 bases, with 12 bases separating them. The CDR3 covers 15 residues. Germline V lookup: CDR1 MGHRA, CDR2 YSYEKL. The CDR3 reads CASSPGQTPYNEQFF. The CDR3 DNA reads TGCGCCAGCAGCCCAGGCCAAACCCCCTACAATGAGCAGTTCTTC.

The sample holds many counts of this clonotype. The V and J genes are TRBV2 and TRBJ2-7; D possibly corresponds to TRBD1 (6 bases). V was pared by 6 bases and J by 0 bases, with 12 bases between. Germline CDR1 and CDR2: SNHLY and FYNNEI. The CDR3 consists of 14 residues. The CDR3 nucleotides read TGTGCCAGCAGGGGAAGGGGGTACTCCTACGAGCAGTACTTC. Translated: CASRGRGYSYEQYF.

The gene calls are TRBV4-2 and TRBJ1-4; TRBD1 might be the D (5 bases). Germline V CDR1 and CDR2: LGHNA, YNFKEQ. Deletions cut 1 base from V and 4 bases from J, with 13 bases between. There are 16 residues in the CDR3. CDR3 loop: CASSQAGAGRNEKLFF. The CDR3 nucleotides read TGTGCCAGCAGCCAAGCTGGGGCAGGGCGTAATGAAAAACTGTTTTTT.

This clonotype has only a few counts. The chain has TRBV5-5 and TRBJ2-1; D gene ambiguous. Germline V gene lookup returns CDR1 SGHKS and CDR2 YYEKEE (reference sequence). V was cut by 1 base and J by 7 bases, with 12 bases left in between. This CDR3 is 14 amino acids long. The CDR3 nucleotides are TGTGCCAGCAGCTTGAGGCGGCTGGTGAATGAGCAGTTCTTC. Translating gives CASSLRRLVNEQFF.

The chain uses TRBV20-1 and TRBJ2-1; D is ambiguous. Germline CDR1 is DFQATT and CDR2 is SNEGSKA (reference sequence). The ends were cut back, 7 bases at V and 2 bases at J, with 3 bases in the middle. CDR3 length: 10 residues. The CDR3, as DNA: TGCAGTGTTACCTACAATGAGCAGTTCTTC. Protein product: CSVTYNEQFF.

This clonotype was recorded a few times. The V and J genes are TRBV20-1 and TRBJ2-1; 9 nucleotides agree with TRBD2. The CDR3 sequence is 17 residues long. V lost 3 bases and J lost 7; bases outside the gene matches: 16. Germline V gives CDR1 DFQATT, CDR2 SNEGSKA (reference sequence). The chain's CDR3 is CSASSGVGLAGRNEQFF. In nucleotides, the CDR3 is TGCAGTGCTAGCTCGGGAGTAGGTCTAGCGGGGCGGAATGAGCAGTTCTTC.

The chain is built from TRBV7-9 and TRBJ1-1; TRBD1 matches at 12 bases. This CDR3 region has 21 residues. The trim removed 1 base at V and 6 bases at J, leaving 21 bases unmatched. In germline, CDR1 is SEHNR, CDR2 FQNEAQ (reference sequence). The CDR3 sequence is CASSLGNKPGQGALAFAEAFF. The CDR3, as DNA: TGTGCCAGCAGCTTAGGGAATAAACCGGGACAGGGGGCGCTTGCTTTTGCTGAAGCTTTCTTT.

In this sample, this clonotype turned up many times. This chain joins TRBV28 and TRBJ1-2; TRBD1 might be the D (5 bases). Germline CDR1 and CDR2: MDHEN and SYDVKM. The CDR3 is 15 amino acids. Trimming took 2 bases from V and 5 from J, leaving 15 bases between them. This CDR3 is CASSLNLRGLYGYTF. The CDR3 DNA follows: TGTGCCAGCAGTTTAAACCTAAGGGGACTATATGGCTACACCTTC.

Concerning this clonotype: The junction departs from the called germline gene at one end, perhaps through a read error. The chain carries TRBV20-1 and TRBJ2-3; 13 nucleotides agree with TRBD2. Germline V gene sequence: CDR1 DFQATT, CDR2 SNEGSKA (reference sequence). The CDR3 is 14 amino acids. The CDR3 DNA follows: TGCAGTGCCCTCGGGACTAGCGGGGCAGATACACAGTATTTT. Its translation: CSALGTSGADTQYF.

This clonotype was seen at least ten times. The genes are TRBV25-1 and TRBJ1-1; D might be TRBD1 (5 bases). The V gene's germline CDR1 is MGHDK and CDR2 SYGVNS. The V end lost 5 bases, the J end lost 5 bases, and 21 bases lay between the germline ends. This CDR3 comprises 16 residues. The CDR3 region has the DNA TGTGCCAGCAGTCTGACAGTGGGGTCCTGGGGGACTGAAGCTTTCTTT. Translating it yields CASSLTVGSWGTEAFF.

V and J are TRBV19 and TRBJ1-5; D unclear. The V and J ends lost 3 bases and 2 bases respectively, with 14 bases between them. This CDR3 is built from 16 residues. Germline V gene lookup returns CDR1 LNHDA and CDR2 SQIVND (reference sequence). The CDR3 sequence is CASSIRLVGGNQPQHF. CDR3 sequence (DNA): TGTGCCAGTAGTATCCGCCTTGTCGGTGGCAATCAGCCCCAGCATTTT.

The CDR3 DNA reads as TGTGCCAGCATTTTCAGCGGGCGTCTCGGGGAGACCCAGTACTTC. Protein: CASIFSGRLGETQYF. The chain recombines TRBV6-5 with TRBJ2-5; D possibly corresponds to TRBD2 (6 bases). The length of the CDR3 is 15 residues. V was cut by 7 bases and J by 5 bases, with 20 bases left in between. CDR1 MNHEY and CDR2 SVGAGI come from the germline V gene.

The chain recombines TRBV14 with TRBJ2-3; the D is unclear. The V end was cut by 0 bases, the J end by 0 bases, with 13 bases between. Germline V lookup: CDR1 SGHDN, CDR2 FVKESK. This CDR3 is 17 amino acids long. Written as DNA, the CDR3 is TGTGCCAGCAGCCAAGAGCTGACAACCCCTAGCACAGATACGCAGTATTTT. This sequence encodes CASSQELTTPSTDTQYF. Complete variable domain (other parts from reference TRBV14 and TRBJ2-3): EAGVTQFPSHSVIEKGQTVTLRCDPISGHDNLYWYRRVMGKEIKFLLHFVKESKQDESGMPNNRFLAERTGGTYSTLKVQPAELEDSGVYFCASSQELTTPSTDTQYFGPGTRLTVL.

The chain uses TRBV19 and TRBJ2-5; 12 bases fit TRBD2. CDR1 is LNHDA and CDR2 is SQIVND in the germline V gene (reference sequence). V was pared by 3 bases and J by 1 base, with 3 bases of the junction left unmatched. This CDR3 has 16 residues. The CDR3 loop reads CASSIRLAGVQETQYF. For the CDR3, the DNA is TGTGCCAGTAGTATTCGACTAGCGGGAGTCCAAGAGACCCAGTACTTC.

The rearrangement links TRBV9 to TRBJ1-2; D uncertain. With 5 bases removed from V and 3 bases from J, the gap between germline ends came to 17 bases. The germline V gene encodes CDR1 SGDLS and CDR2 YYNGEE. CDR3 length: 15 residues. The CDR3 coding sequence is TGTGCCAGCAGTGTCGATTCGAGAATGGACTATGGCTACACCTTC. It translates to CASSVDSRMDYGYTF.

This clonotype was seen more than once but under ten times. The V and J genes are TRBV28 and TRBJ2-5, with TRBD2 matching over 8 bases. Germline trimming cut 5 bases from V and 5 bases from J; bases unmatched to any gene: 7. Germline CDR1 MDHEN, CDR2 SYDVKM. The CDR3 is 14 amino acids. CDR3 loop: CASSAGTSSETQYF. The CDR3, as DNA: TGTGCCAGCAGTGCCGGGACTAGTTCTGAGACCCAGTACTTC.

The J gene is TRBJ2-7, the V gene TRBV20-1; 9 bases map to TRBD1. CDR1 DFQATT and CDR2 SNEGSKA come from the germline V gene (reference sequence). CDR3 length: 14 residues. With 3 bases clipped from V and 3 bases from J, the junction kept 6 bases outside the gene matches. The CDR3 reads CSARADRGYYEQYF. In DNA form, the CDR3 reads TGCAGTGCTAGGGCGGACAGGGGATACTACGAGCAGTACTTC.

This clonotype was recorded once. V gene TRBV25-1 combines with J gene TRBJ2-1; D is possibly TRBD2 (6 bases). The V end lost 6 bases, the J end lost 1 base, and 10 bases lay between the germline ends. The CDR3 spans 14 residues. The germline V gene has CDR1 MGHDK and CDR2 SYGVNS. The CDR3: CASSPAGSYNEQFF. The CDR3 DNA follows: TGTGCCAGCAGCCCCGCGGGGTCCTACAATGAGCAGTTCTTC.

This clonotype turned up a few times. This chain joins TRBV7-6 and TRBJ2-2; TRBD2 matches at 8 bases. This CDR3 has 15 amino acids. V dropped 5 bases and J dropped 6; count of bases not matched to a gene: 8. The germline V gene has CDR1 SGHVS and CDR2 FNYEAQ. As DNA, the CDR3 is TGTGCCAGCAGCCCCGGGGGGGGGCGTCCCGGGGAGCTGTTTTTT. Translation: CASSPGGGRPGELFF.